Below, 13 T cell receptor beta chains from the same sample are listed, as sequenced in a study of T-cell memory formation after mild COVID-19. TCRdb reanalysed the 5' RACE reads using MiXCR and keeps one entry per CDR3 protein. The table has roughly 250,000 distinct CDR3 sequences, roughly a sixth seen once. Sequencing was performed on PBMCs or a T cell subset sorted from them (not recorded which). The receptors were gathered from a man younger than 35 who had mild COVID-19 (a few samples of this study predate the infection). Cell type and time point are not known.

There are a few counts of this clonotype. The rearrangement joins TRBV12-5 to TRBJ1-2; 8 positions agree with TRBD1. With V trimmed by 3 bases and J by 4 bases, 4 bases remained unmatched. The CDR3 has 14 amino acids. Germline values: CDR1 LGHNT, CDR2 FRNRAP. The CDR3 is CASGFTGGLYGYTF. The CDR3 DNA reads TGTGCTAGTGGTTTCACAGGGGGACTCTATGGCTACACCTTC. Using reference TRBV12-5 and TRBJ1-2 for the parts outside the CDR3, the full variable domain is DARVTQTPRHKVTEMGQEVTMRCQPILGHNTVFWYRQTMMQGLELLAYFRNRAPLDDSGMPKDRFSAEMPDATLATLKIQPSEPRDSAVYFCASGFTGGLYGYTFGSGTRLTVV.

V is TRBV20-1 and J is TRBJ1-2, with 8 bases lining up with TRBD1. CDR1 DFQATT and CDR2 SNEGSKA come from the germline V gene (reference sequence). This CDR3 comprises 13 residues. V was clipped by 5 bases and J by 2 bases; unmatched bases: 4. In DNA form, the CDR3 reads TGCAGTGCTTCCGGACAGGGCAACTATGGCTACACCTTC. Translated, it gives CSASGQGNYGYTF.

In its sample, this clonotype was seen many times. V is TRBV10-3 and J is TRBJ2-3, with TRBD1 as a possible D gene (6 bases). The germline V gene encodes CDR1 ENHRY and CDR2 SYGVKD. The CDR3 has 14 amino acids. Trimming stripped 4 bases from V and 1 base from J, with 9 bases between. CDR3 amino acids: CAISVGAGTDTQYF. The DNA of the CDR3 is TGTGCCATCAGTGTGGGGGCCGGCACAGATACGCAGTATTTT.

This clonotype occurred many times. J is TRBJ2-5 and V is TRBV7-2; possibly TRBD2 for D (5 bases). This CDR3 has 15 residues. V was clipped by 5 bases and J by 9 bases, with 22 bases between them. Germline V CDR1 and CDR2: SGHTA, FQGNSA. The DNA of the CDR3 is TGTGCCAGCAGCCGTCCCGAAGGACTGCCCCGGGCCCAGTACTTC. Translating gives CASSRPEGLPRAQYF.

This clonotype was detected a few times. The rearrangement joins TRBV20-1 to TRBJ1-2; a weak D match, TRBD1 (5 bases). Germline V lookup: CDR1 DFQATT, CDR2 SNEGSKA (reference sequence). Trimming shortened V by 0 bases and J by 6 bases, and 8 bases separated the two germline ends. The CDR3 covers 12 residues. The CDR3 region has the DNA TGCAGTGCTAGAGATCTGGGGGATGGCTACACCTTC. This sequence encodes CSARDLGDGYTF.

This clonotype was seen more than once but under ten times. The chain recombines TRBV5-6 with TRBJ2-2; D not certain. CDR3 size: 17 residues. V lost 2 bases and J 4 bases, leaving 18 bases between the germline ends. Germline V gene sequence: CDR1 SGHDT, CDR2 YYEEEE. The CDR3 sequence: CASSFDPAATGTGELFF. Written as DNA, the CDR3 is TGTGCCAGCAGCTTTGACCCCGCTGCTACGGGCACCGGGGAGCTGTTTTTT. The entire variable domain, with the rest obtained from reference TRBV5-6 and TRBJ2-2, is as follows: DAGVTQSPTHLIKTRGQQVTLRCSPKSGHDTVSWYQQALGQGPQFIFQYYEEEERQRGNFPDRFSGHQFPNYSSELNVNALLLGDSALYLCASSFDPAATGTGELFFGEGSRLTVL.

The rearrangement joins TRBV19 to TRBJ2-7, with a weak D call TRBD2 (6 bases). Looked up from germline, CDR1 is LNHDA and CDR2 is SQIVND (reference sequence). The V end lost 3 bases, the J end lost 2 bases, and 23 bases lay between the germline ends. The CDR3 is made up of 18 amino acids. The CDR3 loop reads CASSMYPSAAGGTYEQYF. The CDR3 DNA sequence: TGTGCCAGTAGTATGTACCCGTCAGCGGCTGGAGGGACCTACGAGCAGTACTTC. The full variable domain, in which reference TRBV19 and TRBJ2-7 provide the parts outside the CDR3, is DGGITQSPKYLFRKEGQNVTLSCEQNLNHDAMYWYRQDPGQGLRLIYYSQIVNDFQKGDIAEGYSVSREKKESFPLTVTSAQKNPTAFYLCASSMYPSAAGGTYEQYFGPGTRLTVT.

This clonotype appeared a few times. The CDR3 DNA sequence: TGCGCCAGCAGCCCCAAGATCTCTCCGGGGGCACCCCTCCACTTT. It specifies CASSPKISPGAPLHF. The V call is TRBV4-1, the J call TRBJ1-6; a possible D gene is TRBD1 (5 bases). The germline CDR1 and CDR2 sequences are MGHRA and YSYEKL. The length of the CDR3 is 15 residues. With 4 bases removed from V and 11 bases from J, the gap between germline ends came to 18 bases.

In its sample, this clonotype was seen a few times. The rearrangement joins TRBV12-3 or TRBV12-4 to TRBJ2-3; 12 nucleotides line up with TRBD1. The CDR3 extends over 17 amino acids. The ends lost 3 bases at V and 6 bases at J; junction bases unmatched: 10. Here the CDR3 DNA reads TGTGCCAGCAGTTTCCCGGGACAGGGGGCTTTTGGGGATACGCAGTATTTT. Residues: CASSFPGQGAFGDTQYF.

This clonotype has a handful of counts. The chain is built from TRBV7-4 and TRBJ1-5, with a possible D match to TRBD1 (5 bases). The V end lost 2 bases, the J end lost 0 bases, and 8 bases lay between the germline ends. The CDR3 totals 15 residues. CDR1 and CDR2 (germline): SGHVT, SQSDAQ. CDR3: CASSLRRGSNQPQHF. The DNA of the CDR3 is TGTGCCAGCAGCTTAAGAAGGGGTAGCAATCAGCCCCAGCATTTT.

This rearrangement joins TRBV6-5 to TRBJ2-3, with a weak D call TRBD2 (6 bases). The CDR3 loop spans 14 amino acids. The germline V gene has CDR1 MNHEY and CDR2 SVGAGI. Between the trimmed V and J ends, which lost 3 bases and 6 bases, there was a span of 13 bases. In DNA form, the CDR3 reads TGTGCCAGCAGTTATAGGCGGGGCAGCGATACGCAGTATTTT. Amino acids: CASSYRRGSDTQYF.

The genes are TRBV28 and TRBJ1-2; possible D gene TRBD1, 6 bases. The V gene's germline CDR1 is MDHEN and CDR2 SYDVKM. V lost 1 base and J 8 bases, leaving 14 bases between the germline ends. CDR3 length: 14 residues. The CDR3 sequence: CASSLYRDARGYTF. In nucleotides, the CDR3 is TGTGCCAGCAGTTTATACAGGGATGCCAGAGGCTACACCTTC.

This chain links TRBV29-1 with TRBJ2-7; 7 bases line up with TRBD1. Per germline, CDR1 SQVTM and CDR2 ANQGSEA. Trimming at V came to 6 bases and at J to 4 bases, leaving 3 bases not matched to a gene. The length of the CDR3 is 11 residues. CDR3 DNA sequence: TGCAGCGTATCCAGGGGGTACGAGCAGTACTTC. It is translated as CSVSRGYEQYF.